These 25 T cell receptor beta chains share one sample of origin, sequenced in a study of OX40 agonist ivuxolimab in advanced cancers. Method: immunoSEQ multiplex PCR; TCRdb's copy keeps in-frame clones and lacks some. The table shows roughly 58,000 clones, with 84% occurring only once. The specimen comprised CD4+ or CD8+ T cells sorted from blood, sampled in a trial of the OX40 agonist ivuxolimab. Receptors originate from an adult with an advanced solid tumor such as melanoma, head and neck, liver or kidney cancer.

The V call is TRBV19, the J call TRBJ2-7; D unresolved. Trimming removed 5 bases from V and 2 bases from J, with 16 bases in between. Germline V gene lookup returns CDR1 LNHDA and CDR2 SQIVND (reference sequence). The CDR3 sequence is 15 residues long. In DNA, the CDR3 is TGTGCCAGTAGTGAACCCTCGGTGGGGACCTACGAGCAGTACTTC. Translation gives CASSEPSVGTYEQYF. The variable domain in full, with the rest retrieved from reference TRBV19 and TRBJ2-7, is DGGITQSPKYLFRKEGQNVTLSCEQNLNHDAMYWYRQDPGQGLRLIYYSQIVNDFQKGDIAEGYSVSREKKESFPLTVTSAQKNPTAFYLCASSEPSVGTYEQYFGPGTRLTVT.

The rearrangement links TRBV7-9 to TRBJ1-6, with TRBD1 matching 11 bases. CDR1 is SEHNR, CDR2 FQNEAQ, per germline (reference sequence). V dropped 6 bases and J dropped 17; count of bases not matched to a gene: 12. CDR3 length: 14 residues. CDR3 amino acids: CASREIGTGGKVHF. The CDR3 region has the DNA TGTGCCAGCAGGGAGATTGGGACAGGGGGAAAGGTCCACTTT.

The chain combines TRBV6-1 with TRBJ2-7, with TRBD2 identical over 8 bases. The CDR3 is made up of 14 amino acids. V trimming: 0 bases; J trimming: 6 bases; junction bases outside the gene matches: 4. Germline V gives CDR1 MNHNS, CDR2 SASEGT. The CDR3 region has the DNA TGTGCCAGCAGTGAAGCGGGCGGGGGGACCGAGCAGTACTTC. Translated, it gives CASSEAGGGTEQYF.

The chain couples TRBV7-2 to TRBJ1-5; D not resolved. The CDR3 spans 13 residues. Trimming left V 2 bases short and J 0 bases short, with 2 bases between. Per germline, CDR1 SGHTA and CDR2 FQGNSA. The CDR3 nucleotides read TGTGCCAGCAGCTTATCTAGCAATCAGCCCCAGCATTTT. It translates to CASSLSSNQPQHF.

This chain joins TRBV5-8 and TRBJ2-2; 8 bases are a match to TRBD1. The junction had 6 bases not matched to a gene; V was cut back by 2 bases and J by 0 bases. There are 17 residues in the CDR3. Germline assignment: CDR1 SGHTS and CDR2 YDEGEE. The CDR3 bases are TGTGCCAGCAGCTTCGGACAGGGCCACGCGAACACCGGGGAGCTGTTTTTT. Its translation is CASSFGQGHANTGELFF.

This sequence joins TRBV4-1 and TRBJ2-1; 8 nucleotides line up with TRBD1. Trimming at V came to 5 bases and at J to 0 bases, leaving 15 bases not matched to a gene. Germline-derived CDR1 and CDR2 are MGHRA and YSYEKL. The CDR3 contains 19 residues. The CDR3 loop reads CASSNPVGGQGSSYNEQFF. For the CDR3, the DNA is TGCGCCAGCAGCAACCCCGTGGGAGGACAGGGCAGCTCCTACAATGAGCAGTTCTTC.

The CDR3 nucleotides are TGCGCCAGCAGCTCACGCCCTAGCGGGGGGCAACAAGAGACCCAGTACTTC. Its translation is CASSSRPSGGQQETQYF. The chain links TRBV5-1 to TRBJ2-5; 11 bases align to TRBD2. Germline CDR1 SGHRS, CDR2 YFSETQ. With V trimmed by 3 bases and J by 2 bases, 9 bases remained unmatched. The CDR3 is 17 amino acids.

This chain links TRBV30 with TRBJ2-4, with 9 bases aligning to TRBD1. Germline CDR1 is GTSNPN and CDR2 is SVGIG (reference sequence). With V trimmed by 8 bases and J by 13 bases, 9 bases remained unmatched. The CDR3 has 11 residues. The CDR3 is CAEGTGRIQYF. In nucleotides, the CDR3 is TGTGCCGAGGGGACAGGGCGCATCCAGTACTTC.

The gene calls are TRBV7-8 and TRBJ1-5; the match to TRBD1 covers 7 bases. Per germline, CDR1 SGHVS and CDR2 FQNEAQ. V lost 5 bases and J lost 4; bases outside the gene matches: 5. The CDR3 contains 14 residues. The CDR3 sequence: CASSPGTANQPQHF. Written as DNA, the CDR3 is TGTGCCAGCAGCCCAGGGACAGCTAATCAGCCCCAGCATTTT.

This sequence joins TRBV4-1 and TRBJ2-3, with D perhaps TRBD1 (5 bases). The CDR3 covers 16 residues. Germline V gene sequence: CDR1 MGHRA, CDR2 YSYEKL. V dropped 3 bases and J dropped 4 bases, with 17 bases sitting between them. The CDR3 loop reads CASSQMDMGFPDTQYF. The CDR3 bases are TGCGCCAGCAGCCAGATGGACATGGGATTCCCAGATACGCAGTATTTT.

The J gene is TRBJ1-1, the V gene TRBV5-3; TRBD1 is a possible D gene (5 bases). TRBV5-3 is sorted into the ORF group, with uncertain function. Trimming cost V 3 bases and J 5 bases, with 20 bases left between them. The CDR3 contains 16 residues. The CDR3 coding sequence is TGTGCCAGAAGCTCCCGGGACCCAACTAAGGGGACTGAAGCTTTCTTT. Its translation: CARSSRDPTKGTEAFF.

The V and J genes are TRBV5-1 and TRBJ1-1; D is unresolved. V was trimmed by 0 bases and J by 1 base, leaving 10 bases between them. Germline V gene data show CDR1 as SGHRS and CDR2 as YFSETQ. The CDR3 runs 15 residues. In DNA form, the CDR3 reads TGCGCCAGCAGCTTGGCCTGGCACAGGAACACTGAAGCTTTCTTT. As protein: CASSLAWHRNTEAFF.

V is TRBV13 and J is TRBJ1-3; possibly TRBD1 for D (5 bases). With 1 base removed from V and 4 bases from J, the gap between germline ends came to 8 bases. Germline CDR1 PRHDT, CDR2 FYEKMQ (reference sequence). CDR3 length: 14 amino acids. CDR3 DNA sequence: TGTGCCAGCAGCTTAGTGGCAGGGGGAAACACCATATATTTT. Its translation is CASSLVAGGNTIYF. Looking up the rest from reference TRBV13 and TRBJ1-3 gives the full variable domain: AAGVIQSPRHLIKEKRETATLKCYPIPRHDTVYWYQQGPGQDPQFLISFYEKMQSDKGSIPDRFSAQQFSDYHSELNMSSLELGDSALYFCASSLVAGGNTIYFGEGSWLTVV.

This chain uses TRBV7-2 with TRBJ1-5; D remains ambiguous. Looked up from germline, CDR1 is SGHTA and CDR2 is FQGNSA. The CDR3 totals 15 residues. V lost 3 bases, J lost 0 bases, and 9 bases lay in between. The CDR3 DNA is TGTGCCAGCAGCTTCGGTTCGGTTAGCAATCAGCCCCAGCATTTT. It yields the protein CASSFGSVSNQPQHF.

V and J are TRBV19 and TRBJ1-5; the match to TRBD1 covers 7 bases. The CDR3 spans 15 residues. Germline CDR1 and CDR2: LNHDA and SQIVND (reference sequence). V trimming: 4 bases; J trimming: 2 bases; junction bases outside the gene matches: 5. CDR3 nucleotides: TGTGCCAGTAGTAAAGGGGGCGGGGGCAATCAGCCCCAGCATTTT. Encoded protein: CASSKGGGGNQPQHF. Full variable domain (rest looked up from reference TRBV19 and TRBJ1-5): DGGITQSPKYLFRKEGQNVTLSCEQNLNHDAMYWYRQDPGQGLRLIYYSQIVNDFQKGDIAEGYSVSREKKESFPLTVTSAQKNPTAFYLCASSKGGGGNQPQHFGDGTRLSIL.

V gene TRBV2 combines with J gene TRBJ2-1; TRBD2 matches at 11 bases. CDR1 is SNHLY and CDR2 is FYNNEI in the germline V gene. The CDR3 spans 15 residues. Trimming cost V 6 bases and J 8 bases; bases outside gene matches: 9. CDR3 nucleotide sequence: TGTGCCAGCAGAGCCGGGACTAGCGGCCTCGATGAGCAGTTCTTC. Translated, it gives CASRAGTSGLDEQFF.

This chain joins TRBV10-3 and TRBJ2-3; 9 bases are shared with TRBD2. The J segment lost 4 bases and the V segment lost 10 bases, leaving 6 bases of the junction unmatched. The CDR3 spans 13 residues. Germline CDR1 reads ENHRY; CDR2 reads SYGVKD. The CDR3 protein is CATREGGPDTQYF. For the CDR3, the DNA is TGTGCCACGCGGGAGGGAGGCCCAGATACGCAGTATTTT.

The V and J genes are TRBV6-6 and TRBJ2-1; maybe TRBD2 (6 bases). Germline CDR1 MNHNY, CDR2 SVGAGI (reference sequence). The V end was cut by 7 bases, the J end by 3 bases, with 13 bases between. CDR3 length: 14 residues. CDR3 nucleotide sequence: TGTGCCAGCACACCTAGCGCTATCTACAATGAGCAGTTCTTC. It specifies CASTPSAIYNEQFF.

The chain carries TRBV5-5 and TRBJ2-4; no reliable D call. Per the germline V gene, CDR1 is SGHKS and CDR2 is YYEKEE (reference sequence). The CDR3 contains 15 residues. Trimming removed 3 bases from V and 12 bases from J, with 22 bases in between. This chain's CDR3 is CASSSSPLANWGQYF. CDR3 DNA: TGTGCCAGCAGCTCCTCCCCGCTTGCTAATTGGGGTCAGTACTTC.

The V and J genes are TRBV7-2 and TRBJ1-1, with 7 bases lining up with TRBD1. The ends lost 1 base at V and 4 bases at J; junction bases unmatched: 0. This CDR3 spans 13 amino acids. The germline V gene encodes CDR1 SGHTA and CDR2 FQGNSA. The CDR3 protein is CASSLGQGTEAFF. In nucleotides, the CDR3 is TGTGCCAGCAGCTTAGGACAGGGCACTGAAGCTTTCTTT.

The chain is built from TRBV19 and TRBJ1-5; possible D gene TRBD1, 6 bases. CDR1 is LNHDA, CDR2 SQIVND, per germline (reference sequence). This CDR3 is built from 17 residues. Trimming left V 5 bases short and J 3 bases short, with 20 bases between. The CDR3: CASSPSHRDTTNQPQHF. The CDR3 DNA reads TGTGCCAGTAGTCCCTCGCACCGGGACACCACCAATCAGCCCCAGCATTTT.

The chain is built from TRBV5-4 and TRBJ1-2; no firm D call. The CDR3 runs 14 residues. The V and J ends lost 3 bases and 8 bases respectively, with 17 bases between them. The germline CDR1 and CDR2 sequences are SGHNT and YYREEE (reference sequence). CDR3 bases: TGTGCCAGCAGCTCGACCAGCCGTTTCAAAGGCTACACCTTC. It encodes CASSSTSRFKGYTF.

This chain connects TRBV13 to TRBJ2-5, with TRBD1 matching over 10 bases. The J call is uncertain, as TRBJ2-7 better fits the DNA end. Germline CDR1 is PRHDT and CDR2 is FYEKMQ (reference sequence). The CDR3 spans 14 residues. The CDR3 reads CASSHRTGGYEQYF. Written as DNA, the CDR3 is TGTGCCAGCAGCCACCGGACAGGGGGTTACGAGCAGTACTTC.

This clone has just one count. V and J are TRBV19 and TRBJ2-3; maybe TRBD1 (6 bases). Germline V CDR1 and CDR2: LNHDA, SQIVND (reference sequence). The CDR3 spans 14 residues. Trimming removed 0 bases from V and 3 bases from J, with 7 bases in between. The CDR3, as DNA: TGTGCCAGTAGTATAGATAGGGGGACAGATACGCAGTATTTT. This gives the protein CASSIDRGTDTQYF.

The count of this clone is one. The chain has TRBV9 and TRBJ2-3; 7 bases agree with TRBD2. The CDR3 covers 17 residues. Germline trimming cut 0 bases from V and 1 base from J; bases unmatched to any gene: 8. Per germline, CDR1 SGDLS and CDR2 YYNGEE. The DNA of the CDR3 is TGTGCCAGCAGCGTAGGCGCGGGAGCTTGGGGCACAGATACGCAGTATTTT. It is translated as CASSVGAGAWGTDTQYF.